The rows below give T cell receptor beta chains drawn from one sample of a study of OX40 agonist ivuxolimab in advanced cancers. The protocol was immunoSEQ multiplex PCR, while the TCRdb copy is restricted to in-frame clones and leaves out a portion. The repertoire includes around 50,000 clones, about four fifths of them detected once, and roughly 2% sits in the top ten. Sequencing used CD4+ or CD8+ T cells sorted from blood, obtained in a trial of the OX40 agonist ivuxolimab. All receptors come from an adult with an advanced solid tumor such as melanoma, head and neck, liver or kidney cancer. Each CDR3 is given with its conserved first and last residue. A D gene is named only where the DNA matches it firmly. Rows give clone size only sometimes, using once, few, many, or a class for an expanded clone.

V gene: TRBV7-9
J gene: TRBJ2-5
clone size: NA
D gene: TRBD1
CDR3 DNA: TGTGCCAGCAACTTAGGGACAGTAGGGACCCAGTACTTC
CDR3 protein: CASNLGTVGTQYF

V gene: TRBV2
J gene: TRBJ1-4
clone size: NA
D gene: NA
CDR3 DNA: TGTGCCAGCAGCGGAGATGATACGGGGAAACTGTTTTTT
CDR3 protein: CASSGDDTGKLFF

V gene: TRBV4-3
J gene: TRBJ1-1
clone size: NA
D gene: NA
CDR3 DNA: TGCGCCAGCAGCCACCCGAGTACAGGGAAGACTGAAGCTTTCTTT
CDR3 protein: CASSHPSTGKTEAFF

V gene: TRBV19
J gene: TRBJ1-1
clone size: NA
D gene: NA
CDR3 DNA: TGTGCCAGTAGTATGGGATCAGTGGGGACTGAAGCTTTCTTT
CDR3 protein: CASSMGSVGTEAFF

V gene: TRBV28
J gene: TRBJ1-1
clone size: NA
D gene: NA
CDR3 DNA: TGTGCCAGCAGTTTAGACATGGCAGCTTTCTTT
CDR3 protein: CASSLDMAAFF

V gene: TRBV7-2
J gene: TRBJ1-1
clone size: NA
D gene: NA
CDR3 DNA: TGTGCCAGCAGCGCCCAAATGAACACTGAAGCTTTCTTT
CDR3 protein: CASSAQMNTEAFF

V gene: TRBV19
J gene: TRBJ1-6
clone size: NA
D gene: NA
CDR3 DNA: TGTGCCAGGAACAGGGATCATTCACCCCTCCACTTT
CDR3 protein: CARNRDHSPLHF

V gene: TRBV18
J gene: TRBJ2-7
clone size: NA
D gene: NA
CDR3 DNA: TGTGCCAGCTCATTGAGGGACGGATACGAGCAGTACTTC
CDR3 protein: CASSLRDGYEQYF

V gene: TRBV2
J gene: TRBJ1-5
clone size: NA
D gene: NA
CDR3 DNA: TGTGCCAGCAGGAGAGACAATCGCAATCAGCCCCAGCATTTT
CDR3 protein: CASRRDNRNQPQHF

V gene: TRBV6-7
J gene: TRBJ2-3
clone size: NA
D gene: NA
CDR3 DNA: TGTGCCAGCAGTTACCCTCTAACAGATACGCAGTATTTT
CDR3 protein: CASSYPLTDTQYF

V gene: TRBV29-1
J gene: TRBJ2-2
clone size: NA
D gene: TRBD2
CDR3 DNA: TGCAGCGTTGAGACTAGCGGGGTAAACACCGGGGAGCTGTTTTTT
CDR3 protein: CSVETSGVNTGELFF

V gene: TRBV9
J gene: TRBJ1-2
clone size: NA
D gene: NA
CDR3 DNA: TGTGCCAGCAGTCCAGACCAGGGCTATGGCTACACCTTC
CDR3 protein: CASSPDQGYGYTF

V gene: TRBV10-1
J gene: TRBJ1-2
clone size: few
D gene: TRBD1
CDR3 DNA: TGCGCCAGCAGTGCTACAGGGGGCCGCGGCTACACCTTC
CDR3 protein: CASSATGGRGYTF

V gene: TRBV5-8
J gene: TRBJ2-3
clone size: NA
D gene: NA
CDR3 DNA: TGTGCCAGCAGCTACCAATTCACAGATACGCAGTATTTT
CDR3 protein: CASSYQFTDTQYF

V gene: TRBV19
J gene: TRBJ2-1
clone size: NA
D gene: NA
CDR3 DNA: TGTGCCAGTAGTAGTCTTGAAGGGGCAATAAACTACAATGAGCAGTTCTTC
CDR3 protein: CASSSLEGAINYNEQFF

V gene: TRBV9
J gene: TRBJ2-1
clone size: NA
D gene: TRBD1
CDR3 DNA: TGTGCCAGCAGCGTCCGGACAGGGGGTTACAATGAGCAGTTCTTC
CDR3 protein: CASSVRTGGYNEQFF

V gene: TRBV6-1
J gene: TRBJ2-3
clone size: NA
D gene: TRBD2
CDR3 DNA: TGTGCCGGGTCTCTAGCGGGTATCACAGATACGCAGTATTTT
CDR3 protein: CAGSLAGITDTQYF

V gene: TRBV11-2
J gene: TRBJ1-5
clone size: few
D gene: NA
CDR3 DNA: TGTGCCAGCAGCGCGACCGGGTCCAAGAATCAGCCCCAGCATTTT
CDR3 protein: CASSATGSKNQPQHF

V gene: TRBV5-3
J gene: TRBJ2-7
clone size: few
D gene: NA
CDR3 DNA: TGTGCCAGAAGCCCGGAGGGTCTAGCGCTAACCTACGAGCAGTACTTC
CDR3 protein: CARSPEGLALTYEQYF

V gene: TRBV18
J gene: TRBJ1-3
clone size: NA
D gene: NA
CDR3 DNA: TGTGCCAGCTCCCGGGGGGCAGACTCTGGAAACACCATATATTTT
CDR3 protein: CASSRGADSGNTIYF

V gene: TRBV19
J gene: TRBJ2-1
clone size: NA
D gene: TRBD1
CDR3 DNA: TGTGCCAGTAGTGGGTCGGACAGGGCAAAGTGGTATGAGCAGTTCTTC
CDR3 protein: CASSGSDRAKWYEQFF

V gene: TRBV19
J gene: TRBJ1-6
clone size: NA
D gene: NA
CDR3 DNA: TGTGCCAGTAGTTCGGGCACAGGAACAGATTCACCCCTCCACTTT
CDR3 protein: CASSSGTGTDSPLHF

V gene: TRBV30
J gene: TRBJ2-2
clone size: NA
D gene: NA
CDR3 DNA: TGTGCCTGGAGTGTAGAGGGAACCGGGGAGCTGTTTTTT
CDR3 protein: CAWSVEGTGELFF

V gene: TRBV28
J gene: TRBJ2-5
clone size: NA
D gene: TRBD2
CDR3 DNA: TGTGCCAGCAGTCCTTCCGGGACTAGACAAGAGACCCAGTACTTC
CDR3 protein: CASSPSGTRQETQYF

V gene: TRBV5-1
J gene: TRBJ2-3
clone size: NA
D gene: NA
CDR3 DNA: TGCGCCAGCAGCAACCCCGTGGGCTTGGGGACAGATACGCAGTATTTT
CDR3 protein: CASSNPVGLGTDTQYF

V gene: TRBV5-4
J gene: TRBJ2-6
clone size: NA
D gene: NA
CDR3 DNA: TGTGCCAGCGGCTTGGCAGGCGGTACTGGGGCCAACGTCCTGACTTTC
CDR3 protein: CASGLAGGTGANVLTF

V gene: TRBV7-6
J gene: TRBJ1-5
clone size: NA
D gene: NA
CDR3 DNA: TGTGCCAGCAGCCCCGGACAGCCCGGGGGGCCCCAGCATTTT
CDR3 protein: CASSPGQPGGPQHF

V gene: TRBV9
J gene: TRBJ2-3
clone size: NA
D gene: NA
CDR3 DNA: TGTGCCAGCAGCGTTGGCCCGGGTCGGGGCACAGATACGCAGTATTTT
CDR3 protein: CASSVGPGRGTDTQYF

V gene: TRBV7-2
J gene: TRBJ1-4
clone size: NA
D gene: TRBD1
CDR3 DNA: TGTGCCAGCAGCTTAGCAGTACAGGGGTCGGGTGAAAAACTGTTTTTT
CDR3 protein: CASSLAVQGSGEKLFF

V gene: TRBV19
J gene: TRBJ1-5
clone size: NA
D gene: NA
CDR3 DNA: TGTGCCAGTAGTAATCGACAGACCTCAATGCGTTATAGCAATCAGCCCCAGCATTTT
CDR3 protein: CASSNRQTSMRYSNQPQHF

V gene: TRBV2
J gene: TRBJ1-4
clone size: few
D gene: TRBD1
CDR3 DNA: TGTGCCAGCAGTCGGACAGGGGGCAGGGGTGAAAAACTGTTTTTT
CDR3 protein: CASSRTGGRGEKLFF

V gene: TRBV10-1
J gene: TRBJ1-3
clone size: NA
D gene: NA
CDR3 DNA: TGCGCCAGCAGGATGGCCGATACCATATATTTT
CDR3 protein: CASRMADTIYF

V gene: TRBV19
J gene: TRBJ1-2
clone size: medium-sized
D gene: TRBD1
CDR3 DNA: TGTGCCAGTAGAGGACAGGGGAGTACGGATGGCTACACCTTC
CDR3 protein: CASRGQGSTDGYTF

V gene: TRBV11-2
J gene: TRBJ2-5
clone size: few
D gene: NA
CDR3 DNA: TGTGCCAGCAGCTTAGTGCCCCAGGGGGGAGAGACCCAGTACTTC
CDR3 protein: CASSLVPQGGETQYF

V gene: TRBV2
J gene: TRBJ2-7
clone size: NA
D gene: NA
CDR3 DNA: TGTGCCAGCAGGCCCACAGGGTACGAGCAGTACTTC
CDR3 protein: CASRPTGYEQYF

V gene: TRBV5-1
J gene: TRBJ2-5
clone size: NA
D gene: TRBD2
CDR3 DNA: TGCGCCAGCGTGGTAGCGGGAGGGCCGACGGAGACCCAGTACTTC
CDR3 protein: CASVVAGGPTETQYF

V gene: TRBV18
J gene: TRBJ2-2
clone size: NA
D gene: NA
CDR3 DNA: TGTGCCAGCTCACCGTCGACACAAGCGAACACCGGGGAGCTGTTTTTT
CDR3 protein: CASSPSTQANTGELFF

V gene: TRBV7-2
J gene: TRBJ2-1
clone size: few
D gene: TRBD1
CDR3 DNA: TGTGCCAGCAGCTTGTTAGGACAGGGGAACCCGGAGGAGCAGTTCTTC
CDR3 protein: CASSLLGQGNPEEQFF

V gene: TRBV7-2
J gene: TRBJ2-3
clone size: NA
D gene: TRBD2
CDR3 DNA: TGTGCCAGCAGCGCCCGACTAGCGGGAGGTTCCACAGATACGCAGTATTTT
CDR3 protein: CASSARLAGGSTDTQYF

V gene: TRBV7-2
J gene: TRBJ1-4
clone size: NA
D gene: NA
CDR3 DNA: TGTGCCAGCAGCTTAGGGACCCCCGAGGGGAAACTGTTTTTT
CDR3 protein: CASSLGTPEGKLFF

V gene: TRBV11-2
J gene: TRBJ1-5
clone size: NA
D gene: NA
CDR3 DNA: TGTGCCAGCAGCTCGATAGCGTCCCAGCCCCAGCATTTT
CDR3 protein: CASSSIASQPQHF

V gene: TRBV6-6
J gene: TRBJ2-1
clone size: NA
D gene: NA
CDR3 DNA: TGTGCCAGCAGCCTCGAAAGGAGTCGTGAGCAGTTCTTC
CDR3 protein: CASSLERSREQFF

V gene: TRBV29-1
J gene: TRBJ1-2
clone size: NA
D gene: TRBD1
CDR3 DNA: TGCAGCGTTGGCGGAGGGGGCTACTATGGCTACACCTTC
CDR3 protein: CSVGGGGYYGYTF

V gene: TRBV4-1
J gene: TRBJ2-2
clone size: NA
D gene: NA
CDR3 DNA: TGCGCCAGCAGCCAAGAGGCCCCCAGTTCGAACACCGGGGAGCTGTTTTTT
CDR3 protein: CASSQEAPSSNTGELFF

V gene: TRBV5-4
J gene: TRBJ2-1
clone size: NA
D gene: TRBD2
CDR3 DNA: TGTGCCAGCAGCCTACGGGGACTAGCGGGGACCAATGAGCAGTTCTTC
CDR3 protein: CASSLRGLAGTNEQFF

V gene: TRBV4-2
J gene: TRBJ2-2
clone size: NA
D gene: NA
CDR3 DNA: TGTGCCAGCAGCCAAGAGGGGAGGACCACCGGGGAGCTGTTTTTT
CDR3 protein: CASSQEGRTTGELFF